This TCR beta chain was sequenced in a study of blood T cell repertoires in COVID-19. Overall study context: COVID-19 samples from acute and convalescent phases originated in the United States, Italy and Spain. T cells, B-cell-depleted T cells, or PBMCs supplied cDNA or gDNA.

Seattle patients were enrolled during active infection and followed longitudinally. Germline CDR1 reads SQVTM; CDR2 reads ANQGSEA. V lost 4 bases and J 5 bases, leaving 17 bases between the germline ends. This CDR3 contains 14 residues. In the authors' methods: Amplified reference gene primers provided the basis for estimating nucleated cell counts. Generated by immunoSEQ multiplex PCR, the TCRdb table keeps only in-frame clones and is missing some. Clone size and the V and J calls come from that table; the DNA yielded D and trimming. The table has about 270,000 clones, approximately 86% seen once. Sequencing was performed on peripheral blood. This sequence was found in a woman between 65 and 79 years old with COVID-19, enrolled during active disease. This chain joins TRBV29-1 and TRBJ2-5, with a tentative D call TRBD2 (5 bases). The CDR3 region has the DNA TGCAGCGTTGGTCCTCTTTTGGGAGCGGAGACCCAGTACTTC. Its translation: CSVGPLLGAETQYF.